The 13 T cell receptor beta chains below come from one sample, sequenced in a study of regulatory T cells in long-lasting Graves disease. HTBI primers from iRepertoire and Arm-PCR of CDR3 regions yielded the TCR beta libraries. TCRdb passed the multiplex PCR reads through MiXCR, listing each CDR3 protein once. This sample has approximately 480,000 distinct CDR3 sequences, with about a sixth found just once. Specified time point: newly diagnosed GD, antithyroid drugs for less than 3 months. After RNA was extracted from PBMCs, the TCR library was made from it. Another study also made use of these data, one on T cells in Graves' hyperthyroidism and ophthalmopathy.

The specimen comprised peripheral blood mononuclear cells (PBMCs), sampled at new diagnosis, from a patient treated with antithyroid drugs. The receptor set was obtained from a man aged 35-49 years with Graves disease.

CDR3: CASSLARGHTGELFF. The CDR3 region has the DNA TGTGCCAGCAGCTTAGCGAGGGGGCACACCGGGGAGCTGTTTTTT. The V gene is TRBV7-2, the J gene TRBJ2-2, with 7 nucleotides matching TRBD1. Germline CDR1 is SGHTA and CDR2 is FQGNSA. The CDR3 is made up of 15 amino acids. J lost 3 bases, V lost 0 bases, and 1 base had no gene match.

This clonotype was recorded at least ten times. The V gene is TRBV2, the J gene TRBJ2-1; the D is unclear. CDR1 and CDR2 (germline): SNHLY, FYNNEI. The CDR3 sequence is 12 residues long. The V end lost 1 base, the J end lost 15 bases, and 13 bases lay between the germline ends. The CDR3 nucleotides are TGTGCCAGCAGTGAAGAAGGTCCTCCAAGGTTCTTC. Encoded protein: CASSEEGPPRFF.

This clonotype was observed a handful of times. The CDR3 reads CAWTLDYNEQFF. For the CDR3, the DNA is TGTGCCTGGACCCTGGACTACAATGAGCAGTTCTTC. The V call is TRBV30, the J call TRBJ2-1; no clear D. Germline loops: CDR1 GTSNPN, CDR2 SVGIG (reference sequence). The CDR3 is made up of 12 amino acids. The V gene lost 4 bases and the J gene lost 3 bases, with 7 bases spanning the gap.

Only a few counts were recorded for this clonotype. The gene calls are TRBV29-1 and TRBJ2-3; D is unresolved. CDR1 is SQVTM and CDR2 is ANQGSEA in the germline V gene. This CDR3 has 9 amino acids. Trimming stripped 3 bases from V and 6 bases from J, with 1 base between. The CDR3 loop is CSVDDTQYF. DNA for the CDR3: TGCAGCGTTGACGATACGCAGTATTTT.

The V call is TRBV5-1, the J call TRBJ2-2; possibly TRBD1 for D (7 bases). There are 15 residues in the CDR3. Germline CDR1 and CDR2: SGHRS and YFSETQ. Trimming removed 2 bases from V and 4 bases from J, with 12 bases in between. This chain's CDR3 is CASSFSQGGTGELFF. As DNA, the CDR3 is TGCGCCAGCAGCTTCAGTCAGGGGGGCACCGGGGAGCTGTTTTTT.

The rearrangement joins TRBV7-2 to TRBJ2-3; TRBD2 aligns across 8 bases. The V segment lost 4 bases and the J segment 1 base; nucleotides outside the gene matches: 16. Germline CDR1 SGHTA, CDR2 FQGNSA. The CDR3 has 19 residues. The CDR3: CASSSRGLVVPQRTDTQYF. The CDR3 DNA follows: TGTGCCAGCAGCTCCCGGGGACTAGTCGTCCCCCAGCGCACAGATACGCAGTATTTT.

This clonotype has only a few counts. With a much larger clone just one base away, this may be a read error. The chain has TRBV12-3 or TRBV12-4 and TRBJ2-1; tentatively, D is TRBD2 (6 bases). This CDR3 has 12 residues. The CDR3 protein is CASSSGGVEQSF. As DNA, the CDR3 is TGTGCCAGCAGTTCAGGAGGGGTTGAGCAGTCCTTC.

With regard to this clonotype: It is likely a read error: a sequence one base away is far more abundant. The rearrangement links TRBV30 to TRBJ2-7; D call uncertain. Trimming shortened V by 3 bases and J by 7 bases, and 10 bases separated the two germline ends. The CDR3 runs 11 residues. Per the germline V gene, CDR1 is GTSNPN and CDR2 is SVGIG (reference sequence). The CDR3 DNA sequence: TGTGCCTGGAGGGATAGGCATGAGCAGTACTTC. It is translated as CAWRDRHEQYF.

This clonotype has just a few counts. The chain is built from TRBV29-1 and TRBJ1-2; 7 bases fit TRBD1. From germline, CDR1 is SQVTM and CDR2 ANQGSEA. V trimming: 5 bases; J trimming: 3 bases; junction bases outside the gene matches: 3. The CDR3 extends over 12 amino acids. For the CDR3, the DNA is TGCAGCGTTCGTACAGGGGACTATGGCTACACCTTC. It is translated as CSVRTGDYGYTF.

This clonotype has ten or more counts. This chain links TRBV20-1 with TRBJ2-7; TRBD1 might be the D (6 bases). The CDR3 is 12 amino acids. Germline assignment: CDR1 DFQATT and CDR2 SNEGSKA (reference sequence). The V end was cut by 0 bases, the J end by 3 bases, with 6 bases between. CDR3 in DNA: TGCAGTGCTAGAGAGGACAGCTACGAGCAGTACTTC. Protein sequence: CSAREDSYEQYF.

A word on this clonotype: A far larger clone is just one base off, so this is likely a read error. V and J are TRBV10-3 and TRBJ2-1; 11 bases line up with TRBD2. V lost 4 bases to trimming and J lost 5 bases; unmatched junction nucleotides: 13. CDR3 length: 18 amino acids. Per the germline V gene, CDR1 is ENHRY and CDR2 is SYGVKD. The chain's CDR3 is CAISAPKVAGGPHNEQFF. The CDR3 DNA sequence: TGTGCCATCAGTGCCCCAAAGGTAGCGGGAGGGCCCCACAATGAGCAGTTCTTC.

At least ten counts were recorded for this clonotype. The genes are TRBV28 and TRBJ2-7; D gene unclear. This CDR3 is built from 12 residues. CDR1 is MDHEN and CDR2 is SYDVKM in the germline V gene. V lost 8 bases and J lost 3, with 11 bases in between. In DNA form, the CDR3 reads TGTGCCAGCTCACTACGGATCTACGAGCAGTACTTC. This codes for CASSLRIYEQYF.

This clonotype was observed a few times. This chain links TRBV19 with TRBJ2-7, with D perhaps assigned TRBD1 or TRBD2 (6 bases each). This CDR3 spans 12 amino acids. Trimming cost V 7 bases and J 5 bases, with 12 bases left between them. From germline, CDR1 is LNHDA and CDR2 SQIVND (reference sequence). CDR3 loop: CASTLGGHEQYF. CDR3 in DNA: TGTGCCAGTACATTAGGGGGGCACGAGCAGTACTTC.